The 16 T cell receptor beta chains below were found in one sample sequenced in a study of blood T cell repertoires in COVID-19. Data came from immunoSEQ multiplex PCR; TCRdb stores just in-frame clones and leaves some out. The sample comprises 360,000 or so clones, 80% to 85% of which are singletons, and about 5% rests with the top ten. What was sequenced was PBMCs or T cells enriched from blood (not recorded which). All receptors derive from a woman aged 45-59 years who had recovered from COVID-19.

This chain connects TRBV6-2 or TRBV6-3 to TRBJ1-5; D gene unclear. CDR1 is MNHEY, CDR2 SVGEGT, per germline. Trimming took off 0 bases at V and 5 bases at J, with 14 bases between the two ends. This CDR3 is built from 16 residues. The CDR3 bases are TGTGCCAGCAGTTACTCGATTATAGGGAGTGATCAGCCCCAGCATTTT. Residues: CASSYSIIGSDQPQHF.

The chain has TRBV6-5 and TRBJ2-2, with TRBD1 matching over 8 bases. V lost 5 bases, J lost 4 bases, and 6 bases stayed unmatched. The length of the CDR3 is 15 residues. Looked up from germline, CDR1 is MNHEY and CDR2 is SVGAGI. The CDR3 here is CASSPQGEITGELFF. The CDR3 DNA is TGTGCCAGCAGTCCACAGGGGGAGATCACCGGGGAGCTGTTTTTT.

V and J are TRBV29-1 and TRBJ1-1, with D maybe TRBD1 (6 bases). Per the germline V gene, CDR1 is SQVTM and CDR2 is ANQGSEA. Trimming removed 6 bases from V and 2 bases from J, with 19 bases in between. This CDR3 contains 15 residues. The CDR3 nucleotides read TGCAGCGTCGCTGGACAGCTAGACCTAAACACTGAAGCTTTCTTT. The encoded protein is CSVAGQLDLNTEAFF.

The chain links TRBV3-1 (or the pseudogene TRBV3-2) to TRBJ2-5; the match to TRBD2 covers 7 bases. The CDR3 consists of 15 residues. Germline V gene sequence: CDR1 LGHDT, CDR2 YNNKEL (reference sequence). V lost 1 base to trimming and J lost 5 bases; unmatched junction nucleotides: 7. CDR3 loop: CASSQGTRGRETQYF. As DNA, the CDR3 is TGTGCCAGCAGCCAAGGGACTAGGGGCAGGGAGACCCAGTACTTC.

Worth noting for this clone: Other DNA sequences in the same sample also yield this CDR3. The rearrangement links TRBV11-2 to TRBJ1-1; no clear D. CDR3 length equals 13 residues. CDR1 is SGHAT, CDR2 FQNNGV, per germline. V shed 1 base and J shed 1 base, with 4 bases lying between them. The DNA of the CDR3 is TGTGCCAGCAGCTTAGGGCAGAACACTGAAGCTTTCTTT. Its translation: CASSLGQNTEAFF.

The chain is built from TRBV6-4 and TRBJ2-7, with D possibly matching TRBD1 (5 bases). CDR1 and CDR2 from the germline V gene are MRHNA and SNTAGT. V gave up 5 bases and J gave up 3 bases, with 20 bases separating them. The CDR3 length is 16 residues. CDR3 bases: TGTGCCAGCAGTAGATTACCGACAGTCACTTACTACGAGCAGTACTTC. As protein: CASSRLPTVTYYEQYF.

The V and J genes are TRBV5-4 and TRBJ2-1; 8 positions agree with TRBD2. The germline V gene has CDR1 SGHNT and CDR2 YYREEE (reference sequence). The trim removed 2 bases at V and 7 bases at J, leaving 11 bases unmatched. The length of the CDR3 is 16 residues. The CDR3 sequence: CASSFRGGTGANEQFF. In nucleotides, the CDR3 is TGTGCCAGCAGCTTCCGGGGGGGGACTGGGGCTAATGAGCAGTTCTTC.

The chain employs TRBV27 and TRBJ1-6; the D is unclear. Germline V gives CDR1 MNHEY, CDR2 SMNVEV (reference sequence). The CDR3 sequence is 16 residues long. V dropped 1 base and J dropped 7 bases, with 14 bases sitting between them. The chain's CDR3 is CASSLLRVSGNSPLHF. CDR3 DNA: TGTGCCAGCAGTTTATTAAGGGTATCGGGGAATTCACCCCTCCACTTT.

The CDR3: CASTVDSSTGNQPQHF. CDR3 nucleotides: TGTGCCAGCACCGTGGACAGTTCCACCGGCAATCAGCCCCAGCATTTT. This chain joins TRBV2 and TRBJ1-5; D is possibly TRBD1 (6 bases). CDR3 size: 16 residues. Trimming shortened V by 7 bases and J by 2 bases, and 18 bases separated the two germline ends. Germline-derived CDR1 and CDR2 are SNHLY and FYNNEI.

This clone came up once. This chain joins TRBV30 and TRBJ2-2; D is undetermined. The germline gives CDR1 GTSNPN, CDR2 SVGIG (reference sequence). The V end was cut by 2 bases, the J end by 5 bases, with 9 bases between. This CDR3 comprises 13 residues. CDR3: CAWSNTGTGELFF. As DNA, the CDR3 is TGTGCCTGGAGTAACACCGGGACCGGGGAGCTGTTTTTT.

The chain links TRBV6-5 to TRBJ1-3; a weak D match, TRBD1 (6 bases). The CDR3 covers 15 residues. The ends were cut back, 1 base at V and 4 bases at J, with 11 bases in the middle. Germline V gene lookup returns CDR1 MNHEY and CDR2 SVGAGI. CDR3 loop: CASSYFAGAGNTIYF. The CDR3 DNA is TGTGCCAGCAGTTACTTCGCAGGGGCGGGAAACACCATATATTTT.

The chain is built from TRBV19 and TRBJ2-2, with TRBD2 identical over 13 bases. V was pared by 4 bases and J by 6 bases, with 8 bases of the junction left unmatched. CDR1 LNHDA and CDR2 SQIVND come from the germline V gene (reference sequence). The CDR3 runs to 17 residues. Here the CDR3 reads CASSTLPGLAGSGELFF. In DNA, the CDR3 is TGTGCCAGTAGTACACTTCCGGGACTAGCGGGGTCCGGGGAGCTGTTTTTT.

The chain uses TRBV7-2 and TRBJ1-6, with unresolved D. V lost 1 base and J lost 14, with 21 bases in between. Germline lookup yields CDR1 SGHTA and CDR2 FQGNSA. The CDR3 is 16 amino acids. CDR3 loop: CASSLERRALVQTLHF. CDR3 DNA sequence: TGTGCCAGCAGCTTAGAACGGAGAGCCTTAGTTCAGACCCTCCACTTT.

V and J are TRBV6-6 and TRBJ1-5; tentatively, D is TRBD1 (6 bases). The CDR3 loop spans 13 amino acids. Germline V gene lookup returns CDR1 MNHNY and CDR2 SVGAGI (reference sequence). The germline V and J ends were trimmed by 8 bases and 2 bases, with 10 bases remaining between them. The CDR3 loop is CASHRVGNQPQHF. CDR3 nucleotide sequence: TGTGCCAGCCACAGGGTTGGCAATCAGCCCCAGCATTTT.

The J gene is TRBJ2-2, the V gene TRBV5-1; 8 bases align to TRBD2. This CDR3 spans 15 amino acids. J lost 1 base, V lost 4 bases, and 3 bases had no gene match. Per the germline V gene, CDR1 is SGHRS and CDR2 is YFSETQ. The CDR3 protein is CASSAGGLNTGELFF. CDR3 DNA: TGCGCCAGCAGCGCGGGGGGTCTGAACACCGGGGAGCTGTTTTTT.

This clone was seen more than once but under ten times. The chain couples TRBV5-1 to TRBJ2-7; D is possibly TRBD1 (5 bases). Trimming left V 0 bases short and J 3 bases short, with 13 bases between. The CDR3 runs to 15 residues. CDR1 and CDR2 (germline): SGHRS, YFSETQ. The chain's CDR3 is CASSLEPGSHYEQYF. The CDR3 DNA reads TGCGCCAGCAGCTTGGAGCCAGGGTCTCACTACGAGCAGTACTTC.